Sequencing of this TCR beta chain was carried out in a study of regulatory T cells in long-lasting Graves disease. At the level of the study: Persistent cases took antithyroid drugs over 5 years and stayed TSH receptor antibody positive. Study-wide points: Thyroid tissue was not studied; only peripheral blood was. Favored gene segments in persistent disease were TRBV28, TRBJ1-2 and TRBJ2-5.

HTBI primers from iRepertoire and Arm-PCR of CDR3 regions yielded the TCR beta libraries. TCRdb reanalysed the multiplex PCR reads using MiXCR and keeps one entry per CDR3 protein. The sample has a few hundred thousand distinct CDR3 sequences, 20% to 25% seen once. Time point: persistent/refractory GD, antithyroid drugs over 5 years with positive TRAb. Making the TCR library involved RNA that had been extracted from PBMCs. Only a few counts were recorded for this clonotype. What it binds is not known. CDR3 length: 16 residues. Trimming left V 6 bases short and J 2 bases short, with 17 bases between. The specimen comprised peripheral blood mononuclear cells (PBMCs), sampled when the disease was refractory, from a patient treated with antithyroid drugs. The chain uses TRBV12-3 or TRBV12-4 and TRBJ1-3; D gene ambiguous. The TCR was taken from a woman aged 40 to 50 with Graves disease. CDR3 protein: CASRAWRSATGNTIYF. Here the CDR3 DNA reads TGTGCCAGCAGGGCGTGGCGCAGTGCAACTGGAAACACCATATATTTT.